This is a list of T cell receptor beta chains from one sample in a study of spatial heterogeneity in lung cancer. TCRdb called the 5' RACE reads again in MiXCR, with one record for every CDR3 protein. The table includes 36,000 or so distinct CDR3 sequences, 4% to 6% detected once. Material: PBMCs, obtained at surgery. The receptors originated from a female donor with early-stage non-small cell lung cancer. CDR3s include the opening cysteine and the closing phenylalanine or tryptophan. The D gene is left open where the match is weak. Size values are once, few and many counts, or a class for expanded clones, and some rows have none.

>few|TRBJ2-2|-|TRBV7-2
CASRLYTGELFF
TGTGCCAGCAGACTATACACCGGGGAGCTGTTTTTT
>many|TRBJ2-7|-|TRBV5-1
CASSRDISYEQYF
TGCGCCAGCAGCCGAGACATCTCCTACGAGCAGTACTTC
>few|TRBJ1-1|-|TRBV5-4
CASSSTWATEAFF
TGTGCCAGCAGCTCCACATGGGCGACTGAAGCTTTCTTT
>few|TRBJ1-5|-|TRBV12-3/TRBV12-4
CASSPSNQPQHF
TGTGCCAGCAGCCCGAGCAATCAGCCCCAGCATTTT
>-|TRBJ2-3|-|TRBV2
CASSVQRGTDTQYF
TGTGCCAGCAGTGTTCAGCGGGGCACAGATACGCAGTATTTT
>-|TRBJ2-6|-|TRBV6-2/TRBV6-3
CASSYSAQGGANVLTF
TGTGCCAGCAGTTACTCCGCCCAGGGTGGGGCCAACGTCCTGACTTTC
>-|TRBJ1-1|-|TRBV27
CASSLNRGQTEAFF
TGTGCCAGCAGTTTGAATCGGGGTCAGACTGAAGCTTTCTTT
>few|TRBJ1-2|-|TRBV29-1
CSVSSGVGYTF
TGCAGCGTTTCTTCGGGGGTTGGCTACACCTTC
>-|TRBJ2-1|TRBD2|TRBV7-9
CASSLAAGGPASYNEQFF
TGTGCCAGCAGCTTAGCGGCGGGGGGGCCCGCTTCCTACAATGAGCAGTTCTTC
>many|TRBJ1-1|-|TRBV25-1
CASSPGRYTEAFF
TGTGCCAGCAGTCCGGGGAGGTACACTGAAGCTTTCTTT
>many|TRBJ1-2|-|TRBV10-2
CASSDRAWYGYTF
TGCGCCAGCAGTGACAGGGCCTGGTATGGCTACACCTTC
>many|TRBJ1-4|-|TRBV29-1
CSVASNEKLFF
TGCAGCGTTGCCAGTAATGAAAAACTGTTTTTT
>many|TRBJ2-5|TRBD1|TRBV19
CASSLYPDRGAETQYF
TGTGCCAGTAGTCTTTACCCGGACAGGGGTGCAGAGACCCAGTACTTC
>many|TRBJ2-1|TRBD2|TRBV20-1
CSVRAGGSYNEQFF
TGCAGTGTTCGGGCGGGAGGCTCCTACAATGAGCAGTTCTTC
>-|TRBJ2-1|-|TRBV20-1
CSARDVNGAYNEQFF
TGCAGTGCTAGAGATGTTAACGGAGCCTACAATGAGCAGTTCTTC
>many|TRBJ2-2|-|TRBV19
CASSIVGDAGELFF
TGTGCCAGTAGTATAGTCGGGGACGCCGGGGAGCTGTTTTTT
>many|TRBJ2-1|-|TRBV18
CASSTGTDYNEQFF
TGTGCCAGCTCGACAGGAACTGACTACAATGAGCAGTTCTTC
>-|TRBJ1-6|-|TRBV6-6
CASSYNSPLHF
TGTGCCAGCAGTTACAATTCACCCCTCCACTTT
>many|TRBJ2-3|-|TRBV30
CAWRKLARPTDTQYF
TGTGCCTGGAGGAAGCTAGCGCGCCCCACAGATACGCAGTATTTT
>many|TRBJ1-3|-|TRBV7-2
CASSPGLGKKGSGNTIYF
TGTGCCAGCAGCCCCGGCCTCGGGAAAAAGGGCTCTGGAAACACCATATATTTT
>many|TRBJ1-4|-|TRBV6-6
CASSPRDAGSEKLFF
TGTGCCAGCAGTCCCCGGGACGCCGGGAGTGAAAAACTGTTTTTT
>many|TRBJ2-7|TRBD2|TRBV29-1
CSVQLTSGWQQYF
TGCAGCGTTCAGTTGACTAGCGGTTGGCAGCAGTACTTC
>many|TRBJ2-3|-|TRBV7-2
CASSQQGADTQYF
TGTGCCAGCAGCCAACAGGGAGCAGATACGCAGTATTTT
>medium-sized|TRBJ2-5|TRBD1|TRBV7-2
CASSPLTGLETQYF
TGTGCCAGCAGCCCGCTGACAGGGCTAGAGACCCAGTACTTC
>many|TRBJ1-4|TRBD1|TRBV12-3/TRBV12-4
CASSSQGAGKLFF
TGTGCCAGCAGTTCGCAGGGGGCCGGGAAACTGTTTTTT
>many|TRBJ1-5|TRBD1|TRBV12-5
CASGLGGPGGVDQPQHF
TGTGCTAGTGGTTTGGGGGGACCAGGGGGCGTGGATCAGCCCCAGCATTTT
>few|TRBJ1-5|-|TRBV5-5
CASSLDGNSNQPQHF
TGTGCCAGCAGCTTGGACGGTAATAGCAATCAGCCCCAGCATTTT
>few|TRBJ2-1|-|TRBV3-1
CASSRKTGSSSYNEQFF
TGTGCCAGCAGCCGGAAGACAGGTAGTAGCTCCTACAATGAGCAGTTCTTC
>many|TRBJ1-1|-|TRBV7-6
CASTPFGGIGLNTEAFF
TGTGCCAGCACCCCGTTCGGGGGGATCGGACTGAACACTGAAGCTTTCTTT
>-|TRBJ2-7|-|TRBV5-1
CASSPDFFYEQYF
TGCGCCAGCAGCCCGGACTTCTTCTACGAGCAGTACTTC
>-|TRBJ1-4|-|TRBV6-2/TRBV6-3
CASSPRRESGLFF
TGTGCCAGCAGCCCCCGAAGGGAGAGTGGCCTGTTTTTT
>many|TRBJ2-7|TRBD1|TRBV29-1
CSAGSGQGEQYF
TGCAGCGCGGGATCGGGACAGGGCGAGCAGTACTTC
>many|TRBJ2-7|-|TRBV5-1
CASSPRVEGVEQYF
TGCGCCAGCAGCCCTCGCGTGGAAGGGGTCGAGCAGTACTTC
>many|TRBJ1-5|TRBD1|TRBV12-3/TRBV12-4
CASSLRDSPISNQPQHF
TGTGCCAGCAGTCTCCGGGACAGTCCTATTAGCAATCAGCCCCAGCATTTT
>many|TRBJ1-6|TRBD1|TRBV2
CASIGQGNSPLHF
TGTGCCAGCATCGGACAGGGGAATTCACCCCTCCACTTT
>-|TRBJ1-2|TRBD1|TRBV28
CASSSPRTGEDGYTF
TGTGCCAGCAGTTCCCCCCGGACAGGGGAGGATGGCTACACCTTC
>-|TRBJ2-1|-|TRBV14
CASSQVNEQFF
TGTGCCAGCAGCCAGGTCAATGAGCAGTTCTTC
>many|TRBJ1-5|-|TRBV12-3/TRBV12-4
CASSLSGGQPQHF
TGTGCCAGCAGCCTCAGCGGTGGCCAGCCCCAGCATTTT
>many|TRBJ1-1|TRBD1|TRBV5-1
CASSLTGDTEAFF
TGCGCCAGCAGCTTGACAGGGGACACTGAAGCTTTCTTT
>many|TRBJ1-5|TRBD1|TRBV10-3
CAIGGSRTGGSNQPQHF
TGTGCCATCGGGGGGAGCCGGACAGGGGGATCCAATCAGCCCCAGCATTTT
>few|TRBJ2-7|-|TRBV2
CASSVAGAYEQYF
TGTGCCAGCAGTGTGGCAGGGGCCTACGAGCAGTACTTC
>many|TRBJ1-1|TRBD1|TRBV6-5
CASRFQGGTEAFF
TGTGCCAGCAGGTTCCAGGGGGGGACTGAAGCTTTCTTT
>many|TRBJ1-4|-|TRBV28
CASSEGRLNEKLFF
TGTGCCAGCAGTGAGGGACGGCTTAATGAAAAACTGTTTTTT
>few|TRBJ2-7|TRBD2|TRBV28
CASSRPGLAYEQYF
TGTGCCAGCAGTCGTCCGGGACTAGCCTACGAGCAGTACTTC
>many|TRBJ2-3|TRBD1|TRBV6-6
CASSDPPGQGADTQYF
TGTGCCAGCAGCGATCCCCCGGGACAGGGGGCAGATACGCAGTATTTT
>-|TRBJ2-4|-|TRBV2
CASRSGPLGIQYF
TGTGCCAGCAGGTCCGGGCCCCTCGGCATTCAGTACTTC